This TCR beta chain was sequenced during a study of spatial heterogeneity in lung cancer (dated by TCRdb to between 2018 and 2021). Notes on the research overall: Beta-chain transcripts were consistently detected in greater numbers than alpha-chain transcripts, which likely reflects a higher abundance of beta-chain transcripts. In non-small cell lung cancer, the study quantitatively compared TCR alpha and beta repertoires across several tumor regions, matched nontumor lung, and blood. In the raw uncorrected reads, each unique combination of TCR and UMI appeared on average more than ten times. TCR repertoire features were related to nonsynonymous mutation counts determined by whole-exome sequencing of tumor tissue. Both alpha and beta chains were TCR-sequenced in hundreds of tumor regions, approximately 67 matched nontumor lung samples and 55 to 60 PBMC samples obtained at surgery.

This clonotype was observed a few times. Its binding antigen is unknown. There are no base qualities to consult, and no much larger clone falls within one base. Preparation of the library involved 5' RACE. Sequencing relied on a NextSeq 500. To allow correction of PCR and sequencing errors, the TCR library protocol tagged every TCR cDNA molecule with a unique molecular identifier. As for the original processing: TCR identification, UMI-based error correction and CDR3 extraction were all carried out with Decombinator tools. Expanded TCRs were defined as those above a frequency of 2 per 1,000, corresponding to the top 1% of the tumor frequency distribution. Rényi diversity was computed with the R vegan package after subsampling each repertoire 100 times to 5,000 TCRs. To build CDR3 similarity networks, amino acid triplet string-kernel similarity was used, and CDR3s were connected when their pairwise similarity was above 0.82. TCRdb reran the public reads through fastp at Q25 and MiXCR, keeping productive beta chains. Duplicate CDR3 protein sequences are folded into a single record with the most common DNA and genes. The V and J calls come from TCRdb's annotation, not from the publication. Counted in this sample were 30,000 to 40,000 distinct CDR3 sequences; approximately 5.2% of them appeared once. In total, the top ten clones hold more than 20% of the sample.

The cysteine opens and the phenylalanine closes a CDR3 of 16 amino acids. Only CDR3 DNA remains: 48 bases, in frame from the first base. The germline V gene (reference sequence) gives CDR1 as LNHNV and CDR2 as YYDKDF. The junction carries 21 bases between V and J, which are trimmed by 5 bases and 5 bases respectively. Overall results and qualifications from the work: Additional single-cell paired TCR alpha and beta sequencing was considered necessary to confirm, at a functional level, the hypothesis that regional TCRs recognize regional mutations. Ubiquitous expanded tumor TCRs showed up in blood more often at tumor resection than at routine follow-up.

The label giving this sample's time point can be read as: sample taken at primary tumor resection. Without any cell sorting, TCR sequencing was performed on whole RNA extracted either from tumor and nontumor lung tissue or from cryopreserved PBMC samples. The donors were 60 to 80 patients from the lung TRACERx cohort who had early-stage, untreated non-small cell lung cancer. A patient was chosen for TCR sequencing only when enough RNA was available from at least two tumor regions. The sequence is built from TRBV15 and TRBJ2-5, with TRBD1 as a weak D call on 5 bases. This material consisted of PBMCs, taken at surgery. This receptor was identified in a female donor with early-stage non-small cell lung cancer. This receptor carries the CDR3 CATSPSPRRVGETQYF. The nucleotide sequence is given as TGTGCCACCAGCCCCTCCCCCCGCAGGGTGGGGGAGACCCAGTACTTC.